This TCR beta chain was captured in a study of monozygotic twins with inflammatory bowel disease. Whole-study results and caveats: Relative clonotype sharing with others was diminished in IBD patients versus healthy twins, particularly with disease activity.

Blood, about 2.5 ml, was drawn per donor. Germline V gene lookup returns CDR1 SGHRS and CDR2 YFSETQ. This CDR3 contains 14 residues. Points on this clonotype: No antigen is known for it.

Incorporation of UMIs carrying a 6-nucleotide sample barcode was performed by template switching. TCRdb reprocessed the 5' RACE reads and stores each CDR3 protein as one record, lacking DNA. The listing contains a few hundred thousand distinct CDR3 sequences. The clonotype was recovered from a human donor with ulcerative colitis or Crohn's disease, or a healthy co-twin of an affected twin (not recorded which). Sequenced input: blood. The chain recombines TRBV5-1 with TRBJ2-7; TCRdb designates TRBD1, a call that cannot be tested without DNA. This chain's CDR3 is CASSLTTGYYEQYF.